The next 10 T cell receptor beta chains were all read from a single sample in a study of shared T cell receptors in the human thymus. Measured with immunoSEQ multiplex PCR; TCRdb has only the in-frame clones, and not every one. The sample shows 640,000 or so clones, more than 70% of them seen only once. The sample also formed part of further work on human thymus T cells.

Sequencing input: thymocytes. These TCRs come from a boy under two years old with a congenital heart defect.

The chain couples TRBV7-9 to TRBJ2-2; D possibly corresponds to TRBD2 (5 bases). Germline assignment: CDR1 SEHNR and CDR2 FQNEAQ (reference sequence). Deletions cut 3 bases from V and 4 bases from J, with 12 bases between. The CDR3 consists of 15 residues. CDR3 nucleotides: TGTGCCAGCAGCTTTTCCCGGGGATCCACCGGGGAGCTGTTTTTT. Residues: CASSFSRGSTGELFF.

CDR3 loop: CASSLDKREDQDEQFF. In DNA, the CDR3 is TGTGCCAGCAGCTTGGACAAGCGGGAGGATCAGGATGAGCAGTTCTTC. The chain links TRBV5-4 to TRBJ2-1; TRBD2 aligns across 9 bases. The germline V gene has CDR1 SGHNT and CDR2 YYREEE (reference sequence). Trimming at V came to 0 bases and at J to 8 bases, leaving 9 bases not matched to a gene. The CDR3 is 16 amino acids.

This chain uses TRBV10-2 with TRBJ2-1; possible D gene TRBD1, 6 bases. Germline assignment: CDR1 WSHSY and CDR2 SAAADI. V was trimmed by 6 bases and J by 5 bases, leaving 17 bases between them. The CDR3 runs 15 residues. The CDR3 DNA reads TGCGCCAGCAGAGAGAGTACGGACAGTCACAATGAGCAGTTCTTC. Translation: CASRESTDSHNEQFF.

This chain uses TRBV5-4 with TRBJ1-1; D remains ambiguous. V dropped 0 bases and J dropped 1 base, with 19 bases sitting between them. The germline V gene encodes CDR1 SGHNT and CDR2 YYREEE (reference sequence). This CDR3 comprises 18 residues. The CDR3, as DNA: TGTGCCAGCAGCTTGGGGACCCTTTCGGGGTGGGGGAACACTGAAGCTTTCTTT. Its translation: CASSLGTLSGWGNTEAFF.

This chain links TRBV4-1 with TRBJ2-7; 13 nucleotides line up with TRBD2. Per germline, CDR1 MGHRA and CDR2 YSYEKL. The J segment lost 3 bases and the V segment lost 2 bases, leaving 4 bases of the junction unmatched. The CDR3 is 16 amino acids. This chain's CDR3 is CASSQTSGGAHYEQYF. CDR3 DNA sequence: TGCGCCAGCAGCCAAACTAGCGGGGGGGCCCACTACGAGCAGTACTTC.

The gene calls are TRBV5-1 and TRBJ2-6; D call uncertain. Germline CDR1 is SGHRS and CDR2 is YFSETQ. The ends were cut back, 0 bases at V and 0 bases at J, with 10 bases in the middle. CDR3 size: 17 residues. This CDR3 reads CASSLASEPSGANVLTF. As DNA, the CDR3 is TGCGCCAGCAGCTTGGCCTCAGAACCCTCTGGGGCCAACGTCCTGACTTTC.

The CDR3 DNA sequence: TGCGCCAGCAGCCATACCCGGGGAGTCAAAAACATTCAGTACTTC. The encoded protein is CASSHTRGVKNIQYF. The V and J genes are TRBV4-3 and TRBJ2-4; tentative D call: TRBD2 (5 bases). V was cut by 3 bases and J by 3 bases, with 12 bases left in between. The CDR3 contains 15 residues. The germline V gene encodes CDR1 LGHNA and CDR2 YSLEER.

This chain uses TRBV2 with TRBJ1-5; 7 nucleotides line up with TRBD1. The CDR3 is made up of 18 amino acids. Germline CDR1 and CDR2: SNHLY and FYNNEI. Trimming at V came to 0 bases and at J to 4 bases, leaving 12 bases not matched to a gene. The CDR3 bases are TGTGCCAGCAGTGAAGCGCTTCCGACAGGGAGGCCTAATCAGCCCCAGCATTTT. Encoded protein: CASSEALPTGRPNQPQHF.

Only one count was recorded for this clone. The chain uses TRBV28 and TRBJ2-7; 8 bases are shared with TRBD2. The CDR3 contains 15 residues. Trimming cost V 2 bases and J 3 bases; bases outside gene matches: 6. In germline, CDR1 is MDHEN, CDR2 SYDVKM. CDR3 bases: TGTGCCAGCAGTTTACAGAGCGGGAGCTGCTACGAGCAGTACTTC. It translates to CASSLQSGSCYEQYF.

The chain recombines TRBV28 with TRBJ2-5, with TRBD2 matching over 9 bases. V shed 5 bases and J 3 bases; nucleotides not matched to a gene: 1. Germline CDR1 is MDHEN and CDR2 is SYDVKM. The CDR3 totals 13 residues. The DNA of the CDR3 is TGTGCCAGCAGTGCGGGAGGGGAAGAGACCCAGTACTTC. Translation: CASSAGGEETQYF.